The 27 T cell receptor beta chains below were found in one sample sequenced in a study of shared clonotypes between healthy human individuals (dated by TCRdb to between 2020 and 2021). The library relied on the immunoSEQ multiplex PCR assay. TCRdb retrieved this table from immuneACCESS and kept in-frame rearrangements only. Not all clones are present; in checked studies, unresolved V genes account for under half, and no reason is known for the remainder. Present in this sample are around 500,000 clones, more than 75% of which were seen just once. In total, the top ten clones hold roughly an eighth of the sample. The source material was PBMCs. These receptors were obtained from a woman in her 40s in good health. Some clones in this sample may be carry-over from other donors' samples.

This chain links TRBV5-1 with TRBJ2-7; 10 bases are a match to TRBD2. The germline V gene has CDR1 SGHRS and CDR2 YFSETQ. The CDR3 runs to 14 residues. V dropped 3 bases and J dropped 7; count of bases not matched to a gene: 7. This CDR3 is CASSWASGSREQYF. CDR3 coding DNA: TGCGCCAGCAGCTGGGCTAGCGGGAGTAGGGAGCAGTACTTC.

The rearrangement links TRBV5-1 to TRBJ2-2, with D possibly being TRBD2 (6 bases). V shed 3 bases and J shed 4 bases, with 10 bases lying between them. The CDR3 length is 14 residues. The V gene's germline CDR1 is SGHRS and CDR2 YFSETQ. CDR3 residues: CASSWGLTTGELFF. The CDR3 coding sequence is TGCGCCAGCAGCTGGGGACTCACCACCGGGGAGCTGTTTTTT.

The rearrangement joins TRBV6-5 to TRBJ1-1; D possibly corresponds to TRBD1 (5 bases). The CDR3 is made up of 15 amino acids. CDR1 is MNHEY and CDR2 is SVGAGI in the germline V gene. Trimming shortened V by 2 bases and J by 5 bases, and 15 bases separated the two germline ends. CDR3 bases: TGTGCCAGCAGTTACGGGAGTGGGGGGGTGACTGAAGCTTTCTTT. Translating gives CASSYGSGGVTEAFF.

This clone was counted ten times or more. The V and J genes are TRBV15 and TRBJ2-1; TRBD1 aligns across 9 bases. This CDR3 comprises 16 residues. CDR1 is LNHNV, CDR2 YYDKDF, per germline (reference sequence). Trimming took 0 bases from V and 8 from J; bases not matched to a gene: 8. CDR3 residues: CATSRDAGQGADEQFF. The CDR3 DNA reads as TGTGCCACCAGCAGAGATGCGGGACAGGGTGCCGATGAGCAGTTCTTC.

In this sample, this clone turned up a few times. This chain joins TRBV7-2 and TRBJ2-1; D not resolved. Looked up from germline, CDR1 is SGHTA and CDR2 is FQGNSA. The CDR3 sequence is 12 residues long. With 1 base removed from V and 7 bases from J, the gap between germline ends came to 5 bases. CDR3: CASSLGLNEQFF. For the CDR3, the DNA is TGTGCCAGCAGCTTAGGGCTGAATGAGCAGTTCTTC.

The chain recombines TRBV5-8 with TRBJ1-2; TRBD1 is a possible D gene (5 bases). Trimming pared 1 base from V and 5 bases from J, leaving 12 bases between. This CDR3 is built from 14 residues. CDR1 is SGHTS and CDR2 is YDEGEE in the germline V gene. The CDR3: CASSLRQITYGYTF. The CDR3 bases are TGTGCCAGCAGCTTGCGACAGATAACGTATGGCTACACCTTC.

The V call is TRBV29-1, the J call TRBJ1-1; 9 positions match TRBD1. The CDR3 has 14 amino acids. CDR1 is SQVTM and CDR2 is ANQGSEA in the germline V gene. Unmatched junction bases numbered 10, after V lost 4 bases and J lost 7 bases. CDR3 in amino acids: CSVVPQNRGREAFF. The CDR3 DNA sequence: TGCAGCGTTGTTCCACAAAACAGGGGGCGTGAAGCTTTCTTT.

The rearrangement uses TRBV5-8 and TRBJ2-7; the D gene is possibly TRBD1 (5 bases). The CDR3 length is 13 residues. V gave up 4 bases and J gave up 3 bases, with 11 bases separating them. Germline CDR1 reads SGHTS; CDR2 reads YDEGEE. The CDR3: CASSLGRDYEQYF. The DNA for the CDR3 is TGTGCCAGCAGCCTGGGGCGCGACTACGAGCAGTACTTC.

The chain has TRBV7-9 and TRBJ2-7; 13 bases map to TRBD2. The J segment lost 5 bases and the V segment lost 3 bases, leaving 4 bases of the junction unmatched. Germline CDR1 is SEHNR and CDR2 is FQNEAQ (reference sequence). This CDR3 is 15 amino acids long. The CDR3 region is CASSLGLAGTHEQYF. The CDR3 DNA is TGTGCCAGCAGCTTGGGACTAGCGGGAACCCACGAGCAGTACTTC.

V usage is TRBV7-6 and J usage is TRBJ2-1; TRBD2 matches 10 bases. From germline, CDR1 is SGHVS and CDR2 FNYEAQ. The CDR3 has 17 amino acids. J lost 9 bases, V lost 1 base, and 12 bases had no gene match. The CDR3 DNA is TGTGCCAGCAGCTTAGTAGCTAGCGGGAGCCACGGAACTGAGCAGTTCTTC. Translation: CASSLVASGSHGTEQFF.

The table lists this clone with a count of one. CDR3 amino acids: CASSIPGRSAEAFF. The CDR3, as DNA: TGTGCCAGTAGTATCCCTGGCCGGAGCGCTGAAGCTTTCTTT. V usage is TRBV19 and J usage is TRBJ1-1; D is unresolved. The ends were cut back, 3 bases at V and 6 bases at J, with 14 bases in the middle. There are 14 residues in the CDR3. Germline CDR1 LNHDA, CDR2 SQIVND (reference sequence).

A remark on this clone: One junction end disagrees with the germline gene, perhaps due to a read error. The rearrangement links TRBV15 to TRBJ1-2, with 7 positions matching TRBD1. Germline V gene data show CDR1 as LNHNV and CDR2 as YYDKDF (reference sequence). CDR3 size: 17 residues. The CDR3: CATSRDGRGRPSYGHTF. The DNA of the CDR3 is TGTGCCACCAGCAGAGATGGTAGGGGGCGCCCCTCTTATGGCCACACCTTC.

The chain links TRBV5-4 to TRBJ2-4; TRBD1 agrees at 7 bases. CDR3 length: 14 amino acids. Germline loops: CDR1 SGHNT, CDR2 YYREEE (reference sequence). Unmatched junction bases numbered 6, after V lost 4 bases and J lost 5 bases. The CDR3 coding sequence is TGTGCCAGCAGCCAGGACAGGTCGGAAAACATTCAGTACTTC. Encoded protein: CASSQDRSENIQYF.

DNA of the CDR3: TGTGCCAGCAGCCCCAGCGGTTTTATAAACATTCAGTACTTC. This sequence encodes CASSPSGFINIQYF. V and J are TRBV7-9 and TRBJ2-4; D may be TRBD2 (5 bases). This CDR3 has 14 residues. Germline V CDR1 and CDR2: SEHNR, FQNEAQ (reference sequence). Trimming shortened V by 5 bases and J by 6 bases, and 14 bases separated the two germline ends.

This chain connects TRBV28 to TRBJ2-5; TRBD2 is a possible D gene (6 bases). The length of the CDR3 is 15 residues. The germline gives CDR1 MDHEN, CDR2 SYDVKM. V was clipped by 1 base and J by 3 bases, with 12 bases between them. This CDR3 reads CASSLLGGRKETQYF. CDR3 in DNA: TGTGCCAGCAGTTTATTGGGGGGACGGAAAGAGACCCAGTACTTC. Combining the CDR3 with reference TRBV28 and TRBJ2-5 gives the whole variable domain DVKVTQSSRYLVKRTGEKVFLECVQDMDHENMFWYRQDPGLGLRLIYFSYDVKMKEKGDIPEGYSVSREKKERFSLILESASTNQTSMYLCASSLLGGRKETQYFGPGTRLLVL.

The chain employs TRBV4-1 and TRBJ2-2, with 13 bases matching TRBD2. The CDR3 loop spans 16 amino acids. Germline V CDR1 and CDR2: MGHRA, YSYEKL. The V segment lost 3 bases and the J segment 5 bases; nucleotides outside the gene matches: 3. The CDR3 loop is CASSHGLAGVTGELFF. The CDR3 DNA reads as TGCGCCAGCAGCCACGGACTAGCGGGAGTAACCGGGGAGCTGTTTTTT.

The V and J genes are TRBV6-5 and TRBJ2-7; D gene unclear. Germline lookup yields CDR1 MNHEY and CDR2 SVGAGI. CDR3 length equals 13 residues. Trimming took 4 bases from V and 0 from J, leaving 7 bases between them. The CDR3 loop reads CASSSGYSYEQYF. Written as DNA, the CDR3 is TGTGCCAGCAGTTCGGGCTACTCCTACGAGCAGTACTTC.

The chain uses TRBV18 and TRBJ2-3, with 12 bases aligning to TRBD2. CDR1 is KGHSH and CDR2 is LQKENI in the germline V gene. The junction had 6 bases not matched to a gene; V was cut back by 3 bases and J by 5 bases. This CDR3 comprises 16 residues. CDR3 region: CASSPERLAGVDTQYF. The CDR3, as DNA: TGTGCCAGCTCACCCGAGAGACTAGCGGGAGTAGATACGCAGTATTTT.

The gene calls are TRBV18 and TRBJ1-1, with D perhaps TRBD1 (5 bases). Trimming pared 2 bases from V and 3 bases from J, leaving 13 bases between. Per the germline V gene, CDR1 is KGHSH and CDR2 is LQKENI. This CDR3 contains 15 residues. CDR3 in amino acids: CASSPSQGLDTEAFF. The CDR3 nucleotides are TGTGCCAGCTCACCAAGCCAGGGTTTGGACACTGAAGCTTTCTTT.

As regards this clone: The same CDR3 can be traced to other DNA sequences in this sample. This chain links TRBV27 with TRBJ2-7; D possibly corresponds to TRBD2 (5 bases). The CDR3 length is 13 residues. Germline assignment: CDR1 MNHEY and CDR2 SMNVEV (reference sequence). The V end was cut by 5 bases, the J end by 1 base, with 9 bases between. The CDR3, as DNA: TGTGCCAGCAGTCCAGGACTGTCCTACGAGCAGTACTTC. The encoded protein is CASSPGLSYEQYF.

The CDR3 DNA sequence: TGTGCCAGCAGCCCCCGACTAGCGGGAGTTACCAATGAGCAGTTCTTC. Translated, it gives CASSPRLAGVTNEQFF. The chain carries TRBV9 and TRBJ2-1; the match to TRBD2 covers 12 bases. Trimming removed 4 bases from V and 6 bases from J; junction bases left unmatched: 8. Germline assignment: CDR1 SGDLS and CDR2 YYNGEE. The CDR3 is made up of 16 amino acids.

This sequence joins TRBV18 and TRBJ1-1, with TRBD1 as a possible D gene (5 bases). This CDR3 is built from 15 residues. Germline V gene sequence: CDR1 KGHSH, CDR2 LQKENI. V was shortened by 0 bases and J by 0 bases, with 8 bases between the two germline ends. This CDR3 is CASSPPPGLNTEAFF. The DNA of the CDR3 is TGTGCCAGCTCACCACCCCCAGGGCTGAACACTGAAGCTTTCTTT.

Only one count was recorded for this clone. V usage is TRBV7-8 and J usage is TRBJ1-2; 7 bases fit TRBD1. Trimming cost V 0 bases and J 7 bases; bases outside gene matches: 8. Germline values: CDR1 SGHVS, CDR2 FQNEAQ. The CDR3 is 15 residues long. The CDR3 loop reads CASSLAMGDRGGYTF. The CDR3 nucleotides are TGTGCCAGCAGCTTAGCAATGGGGGACAGAGGTGGCTACACCTTC.

This sequence joins TRBV28 and TRBJ2-7; the D is unclear. Germline-derived CDR1 and CDR2 are MDHEN and SYDVKM. The CDR3 totals 13 residues. V lost 4 bases to trimming and J lost 3 bases, with 10 bases between them. In DNA form, the CDR3 reads TGTGCCAGCAGTTCCCCGGCCTTCTACGAGCAGTACTTC. It specifies CASSSPAFYEQYF.

The rearrangement uses TRBV7-9 and TRBJ1-2, with D perhaps TRBD1 (6 bases). The CDR3 length is 15 residues. Germline CDR1 SEHNR, CDR2 FQNEAQ (reference sequence). The V and J ends lost 0 bases and 6 bases respectively, with 14 bases between them. The CDR3 nucleotides read TGTGCCAGCAGCTTAGCGTACCAGGGGTTTCATGGCTACACCTTC. This gives the protein CASSLAYQGFHGYTF.

The chain couples TRBV19 to TRBJ2-3; D gene uncertain. V was clipped by 3 bases and J by 2 bases, with 12 bases between them. CDR1 and CDR2 from the germline V gene are LNHDA and SQIVND (reference sequence). The CDR3 covers 15 residues. CDR3: CASSMGLTFTDTQYF. CDR3 DNA sequence: TGTGCCAGTAGTATGGGCTTAACCTTCACAGATACGCAGTATTTT.

In this sample, this clone turned up once. This chain links TRBV19 with TRBJ2-7; 10 nucleotides agree with TRBD2. CDR3 length equals 14 residues. Germline assignment: CDR1 LNHDA and CDR2 SQIVND (reference sequence). J gave up 2 bases and V 3 bases, and 1 base lay outside the gene matches. The CDR3 loop reads CASSMGLAPYEQYF. DNA of the CDR3: TGTGCCAGTAGTATGGGACTAGCGCCCTACGAGCAGTACTTC. Variable domain in full (rest from reference TRBV19 and TRBJ2-7): DGGITQSPKYLFRKEGQNVTLSCEQNLNHDAMYWYRQDPGQGLRLIYYSQIVNDFQKGDIAEGYSVSREKKESFPLTVTSAQKNPTAFYLCASSMGLAPYEQYFGPGTRLTVT.